A single sample gave rise to the 25 T cell receptor beta chains below, sequenced in a study of cytotoxic CD8 clonotypes in ibrutinib-treated CLL. Sequencing was performed with immunoSEQ multiplex PCR; in TCRdb, only in-frame clones are kept and a portion is missing. Found here are 150,000 to 200,000 clones, approximately 91% of them singletons; the top ten hold 3% to 3.5%. Sequencing used PBMCs, obtained at disease progression, from a patient treated with ibrutinib. These receptors all come from a human donor with chronic lymphocytic leukemia.

The J gene is TRBJ1-2, the V gene TRBV6-6; D unclear. V shed 5 bases and J shed 8 bases, with 15 bases lying between them. The germline V gene encodes CDR1 MNHNY and CDR2 SVGAGI (reference sequence). The CDR3 is 13 residues long. CDR3 sequence: CASSHPDLLGYTF. CDR3 nucleotides: TGTGCCAGCAGTCACCCGGACTTACTCGGCTACACCTTC.

About this clone itself: Other DNA sequences in the same sample also yield this CDR3. V gene TRBV9 combines with J gene TRBJ2-3; D ambiguous. The V end was cut by 0 bases, the J end by 4 bases, with 6 bases between. The CDR3 loop spans 13 amino acids. From germline, CDR1 is SGDLS and CDR2 YYNGEE. The CDR3 DNA reads as TGTGCCAGCAGCGTAGGAGGTTCAGATACGCAGTATTTT. Protein product: CASSVGGSDTQYF.

The rearrangement links TRBV19 to TRBJ2-5, with 9 bases that match TRBD1. Trimming removed 5 bases from V and 6 bases from J; junction bases left unmatched: 4. In germline, CDR1 is LNHDA, CDR2 SQIVND (reference sequence). This CDR3 comprises 13 residues. The CDR3 sequence: CASSVDRGKTQYF. CDR3 nucleotide sequence: TGTGCCAGTAGTGTCGACAGGGGGAAGACCCAGTACTTC. Supplemented by reference TRBV19 and TRBJ2-5, the full variable domain reads DGGITQSPKYLFRKEGQNVTLSCEQNLNHDAMYWYRQDPGQGLRLIYYSQIVNDFQKGDIAEGYSVSREKKESFPLTVTSAQKNPTAFYLCASSVDRGKTQYFGPGTRLLVL.

This chain joins TRBV7-3 and TRBJ2-1; D is unclear. Germline CDR1 and CDR2: SGHTA and FQGTGA. This CDR3 has 14 residues. The V and J ends lost 5 bases and 7 bases respectively, with 15 bases between them. CDR3 sequence reads: CASSRAGLENEQFF. The CDR3 nucleotides are TGTGCCAGCAGCCGAGCCGGGCTGGAAAATGAGCAGTTCTTC.

V and J are TRBV6-1 and TRBJ2-2; 14 bases line up with TRBD2. This CDR3 is built from 19 residues. Trimming cost V 4 bases and J 7 bases; bases outside gene matches: 14. Looked up from germline, CDR1 is MNHNS and CDR2 is SASEGT. The CDR3 here is CASSGQGPGLAGEVGELFF. The CDR3 coding sequence is TGTGCCAGCAGTGGACAGGGTCCGGGACTAGCGGGAGAGGTCGGGGAGCTGTTTTTT.

This rearrangement joins TRBV15 to TRBJ2-7; tentative D call: TRBD1 (6 bases). Germline CDR1 LNHNV, CDR2 YYDKDF (reference sequence). V lost 8 bases to trimming and J lost 6 bases, with 17 bases between them. This CDR3 has 13 amino acids. CDR3 nucleotide sequence: TGTGCCACCGATCCGCAGGGGTGGGGCGAGCAGTACTTC. The encoded protein is CATDPQGWGEQYF.

The CDR3 sequence is CASSQEGGAGGGLNEQFF. CDR3 nucleotides: TGCGCCAGCAGCCAAGAGGGAGGAGCGGGAGGGGGGTTAAATGAGCAGTTCTTC. This rearrangement joins TRBV4-1 to TRBJ2-1; TRBD2 matches at 10 bases. There are 18 residues in the CDR3. Germline V gene lookup returns CDR1 MGHRA and CDR2 YSYEKL. Trimming cost V 0 bases and J 7 bases; bases outside gene matches: 12.

This chain uses TRBV5-8 with TRBJ2-7; a possible D gene is TRBD1 (6 bases). CDR3 length: 12 residues. V was trimmed by 3 bases and J by 4 bases, leaving 8 bases between them. Germline CDR1 and CDR2: SGHTS and YDEGEE. CDR3 sequence: CASSSTGYEQYF. In DNA form, the CDR3 reads TGTGCCAGCAGCTCCACAGGGTACGAGCAGTACTTC.

The chain links TRBV5-1 to TRBJ1-1, with 7 nucleotides matching TRBD1. With 4 bases clipped from V and 1 base from J, the junction kept 10 bases outside the gene matches. The CDR3 has 16 residues. Germline V gene data show CDR1 as SGHRS and CDR2 as YFSETQ. CDR3 DNA sequence: TGCGCCAGCAGCCCCCTCCCCAGACAGGGGAACACTGAAGCTTTCTTT. As protein: CASSPLPRQGNTEAFF.

The genes are TRBV6-1 and TRBJ2-3; 8 positions agree with TRBD2. Unmatched junction bases numbered 12, after V lost 7 bases and J lost 6 bases. Germline V gives CDR1 MNHNS, CDR2 SASEGT. The CDR3 runs 15 residues. For the CDR3, the DNA is TGTGCCAGCATACCGGGACTAGTCTCCCCGGATACGCAGTATTTT. As protein: CASIPGLVSPDTQYF.

The chain combines TRBV11-2 with TRBJ1-1; D is ambiguous. Trimming shortened V by 3 bases and J by 2 bases, and 10 bases separated the two germline ends. The CDR3 has 14 residues. CDR1 is SGHAT, CDR2 FQNNGV, per germline. The CDR3 DNA reads as TGTGCCAGCAGCTTGCGGGTCGTAAACACTGAAGCTTTCTTT. This sequence encodes CASSLRVVNTEAFF. The variable domain in full, completed from reference TRBV11-2 and TRBJ1-1, reads EAGVAQSPRYKIIEKRQSVAFWCNPISGHATLYWYQQILGQGPKLLIQFQNNGVVDDSQLPKDRFSAERLKGVDSTLKIQPAKLEDSAVYLCASSLRVVNTEAFFGQGTRLTVV.

V usage is TRBV7-2 and J usage is TRBJ2-1; the match to TRBD2 covers 11 bases. CDR3 size: 17 residues. In germline, CDR1 is SGHTA, CDR2 FQGNSA. V gave up 2 bases and J gave up 2 bases; unmatched junction bases: 5. The CDR3 protein is CASSLTSGSGAYNEQFF. Here the CDR3 DNA reads TGTGCCAGCAGCTTAACTAGCGGGAGTGGCGCCTACAATGAGCAGTTCTTC.

This sequence joins TRBV5-1 and TRBJ2-3; 8 positions agree with TRBD1. With V trimmed by 5 bases and J by 1 base, 3 bases remained unmatched. The germline CDR1 and CDR2 sequences are SGHRS and YFSETQ. This CDR3 has 14 residues. CDR3 sequence reads: CASRSTGGTDTQYF. DNA for the CDR3: TGCGCCAGCAGGTCGACAGGGGGCACAGATACGCAGTATTTT.

The chain is built from TRBV7-8 and TRBJ2-2; 8 nucleotides match TRBD2. The CDR3 length is 15 residues. V was pared by 5 bases and J by 5 bases, with 7 bases of the junction left unmatched. Per the germline V gene, CDR1 is SGHVS and CDR2 is FQNEAQ. For the CDR3, the DNA is TGTGCCAGCAGCCAGCGGGAGTTTTTAACCGGGGAGCTGTTTTTT. Protein product: CASSQREFLTGELFF. The full variable domain, with the rest looked up from reference TRBV7-8 and TRBJ2-2, is GAGVSQSPRYKVAKRGQDVALRCDPISGHVSLFWYQQALGQGPEFLTYFQNEAQLDKSGLPSDRFFAERPEGSVSTLKIQRTQQEDSAVYLCASSQREFLTGELFFGEGSRLTVL.

This chain uses TRBV7-9 with TRBJ2-5; TRBD1 is a possible D gene (5 bases). Trimming shortened V by 2 bases and J by 5 bases, and 12 bases separated the two germline ends. The CDR3 extends over 14 amino acids. The germline V gene has CDR1 SEHNR and CDR2 FQNEAQ (reference sequence). In nucleotides, the CDR3 is TGTGCCAGCAGCTTACATCAGGGAAGCGAGACCCAGTACTTC. The encoded protein is CASSLHQGSETQYF.

About this clone itself: Sequence at one end of the junction differs from germline and may be a read error. J is TRBJ1-4 and V is TRBV5-1, with a possible D match to TRBD1 (6 bases). CDR3 length equals 18 residues. CDR1 SGHRS and CDR2 YFSETQ come from the germline V gene. The CDR3 sequence: CARSLPGRGDTTNEKLFF. The CDR3 DNA reads as TGCGCCCGCAGCCTTCCGGGGAGGGGGGATACAACTAATGAAAAACTGTTTTTT.

V gene TRBV19 combines with J gene TRBJ2-1, with a weak D call TRBD2 (5 bases). The CDR3 consists of 14 residues. The germline gives CDR1 LNHDA, CDR2 SQIVND (reference sequence). Trimming stripped 1 base from V and 3 bases from J, with 7 bases between. The DNA of the CDR3 is TGTGCCAGTAGTATAGTAGCGAGCTACAATGAGCAGTTCTTC. This encodes CASSIVASYNEQFF.

The gene calls are TRBV9 and TRBJ2-1; 7 bases are a match to TRBD2. Germline trimming cut 0 bases from V and 4 bases from J; bases unmatched to any gene: 4. Per germline, CDR1 SGDLS and CDR2 YYNGEE. The CDR3 runs to 15 residues. The CDR3 region has the DNA TGTGCCAGCAGCGTAGCAGCGGGAAGTTACAATGAGCAGTTCTTC. Amino acid sequence: CASSVAAGSYNEQFF.

This clone showed up many times. The chain carries TRBV7-9 and TRBJ1-1, with D unclear. The V end was cut by 3 bases, the J end by 7 bases, with 15 bases between. Per germline, CDR1 SEHNR and CDR2 FQNEAQ (reference sequence). The CDR3 is 14 amino acids. The DNA for the CDR3 is TGTGCCAGCAGCTTGAGTGCAGATTCCTTTGAAGCTTTCTTT. As protein: CASSLSADSFEAFF. The entire variable domain, with the rest obtained from reference TRBV7-9 and TRBJ1-1, is as follows: DTGVSQNPRHKITKRGQNVTFRCDPISEHNRLYWYRQTLGQGPEFLTYFQNEAQLEKSRLLSDRFSAERPKGSFSTLEIQRTEQGDSAMYLCASSLSADSFEAFFGQGTRLTVV.

The gene calls are TRBV30 and TRBJ2-5; TRBD2 is a possible D gene (6 bases). The CDR3 contains 15 residues. Germline assignment: CDR1 GTSNPN and CDR2 SVGIG (reference sequence). The germline V and J ends were trimmed by 4 bases and 1 base, with 16 bases remaining between them. The CDR3: CAWTRGSGSQETQYF. As DNA, the CDR3 is TGTGCCTGGACACGGGGTAGCGGCAGCCAAGAGACCCAGTACTTC.

The V gene is TRBV5-1, the J gene TRBJ2-1; TRBD2 aligns across 7 bases. The CDR3 totals 15 residues. The germline CDR1 and CDR2 sequences are SGHRS and YFSETQ. The V segment lost 3 bases and the J segment 5 bases; nucleotides outside the gene matches: 8. The CDR3 is CASSWGGGLNNEQFF. The CDR3 bases are TGCGCCAGCAGCTGGGGCGGGGGACTTAACAATGAGCAGTTCTTC. The full variable domain, with the rest looked up from reference TRBV5-1 and TRBJ2-1, is KAGVTQTPRYLIKTRGQQVTLSCSPISGHRSVSWYQQTPGQGLQFLFEYFSETQRNKGNFPGRFSGRQFSNSRSEMNVSTLELGDSALYLCASSWGGGLNNEQFFGPGTRLTVL.

The chain links TRBV7-9 to TRBJ1-3; D not resolved. Germline V lookup: CDR1 SEHNR, CDR2 FQNEAQ (reference sequence). V was trimmed by 3 bases and J by 4 bases, leaving 10 bases between them. This CDR3 contains 14 residues. This chain's CDR3 is CASSLWGSGNTIYF. In nucleotides, the CDR3 is TGTGCCAGCAGCTTGTGGGGATCCGGAAACACCATATATTTT.

The gene calls are TRBV6-4 and TRBJ2-3; D gene uncertain. The CDR3 totals 12 residues. Trimming took 6 bases from V and 0 from J, leaving 4 bases between them. Germline V gene lookup returns CDR1 MRHNA and CDR2 SNTAGT. Here the CDR3 DNA reads TGTGCCAGCAGCCATAGCACAGATACGCAGTATTTT. This encodes CASSHSTDTQYF.

This sequence joins TRBV14 and TRBJ1-1; no clear D. The CDR3 covers 16 residues. V lost 5 bases, J lost 4 bases, and 20 bases lay in between. The V gene's germline CDR1 is SGHDN and CDR2 FVKESK. CDR3 nucleotide sequence: TGTGCCAGCAGCGGGTCCTCCCTGGTGGTGAGCACTGAAGCTTTCTTT. It encodes CASSGSSLVVSTEAFF.

The gene calls are TRBV5-8 and TRBJ2-5; the match to TRBD1 covers 7 bases. Germline V gene sequence: CDR1 SGHTS, CDR2 YDEGEE. V was pared by 0 bases and J by 1 base, with 9 bases of the junction left unmatched. The CDR3 extends over 17 amino acids. CDR3: CASSLGQGRATQETQYF. As DNA, the CDR3 is TGTGCCAGCAGCTTGGGACAGGGTCGGGCAACCCAAGAGACCCAGTACTTC.